This T cell receptor beta chain was sequenced during a study of T cells in Graves' hyperthyroidism and ophthalmopathy (dated by TCRdb to the late 2010s). For context, the study as a whole: Peripheral blood was sampled at the time of initial diagnosis, prior to any treatment. To identify distinguishing TCR V-J signatures, a discovery cohort of around 98 patients was used, comprising 43 with Graves' ophthalmopathy and around 57 with stable Graves' hyperthyroidism. Whether ophthalmopathy could be predicted prospectively was tested in an independent validation cohort made up of 18 to 20 hyperthyroidism patients plus 17 patients who later progressed to ophthalmopathy. The roughly 94 discovery patients were randomly split 7:3 into training and test sets. The study also compared thyroid tissue and blood T-cell repertoires from over 5 Graves' hyperthyroidism patients. After blood sampling, hyperthyroidism patients were treated with methimazole at a starting dose of 30 mg daily, and ophthalmopathy patients were treated with high-dose intravenous methylprednisolone. The paper describes TCR Vbeta CDR3 sequencing of 140 or so peripheral blood samples, made up of about 40 ophthalmopathy patients, 70 to 75 hyperthyroidism patients and 17 progressor patients.

V is pared back by 0 bases and J by 4 bases, with 10 bases lying between the germline termini. The CDR3 numbers 14 residues from cysteine through phenylalanine. Here the CDR3 DNA is all that survives: 42 bases in frame from base 1. In the germline V gene, CDR1 corresponds to SGDLS and CDR2 to YYNGEE. The study at large found these results: A model built on a 13 V-J signature distinguished ophthalmopathy from stable hyperthyroidism, reaching around 87% sensitivity and around 81% specificity in cross-validation and 80%/75% in testing. In validation, the model predicted progression to ophthalmopathy a median of 6.5 months before onset, with approximately 68% sensitivity and 72.22% specificity. No statistical method was used to fix the sample size in advance, and group allocation was not hidden from the investigators. Most expanded thyroid clonotypes (frequency above 0.001) were also detected in blood, suggesting blood repertoires may reflect thyroid immune responses.

The TCR beta CDR3 regions were amplified from RNA transcripts. For the first round of RT-PCR on the TCR CDR3, the HTBI primer set was used together with the Qiagen OneStep RT-PCR kit. A second multiplex PCR round built the libraries, followed by size selection and purification. The libraries were sequenced on an Illumina HiSeq2000 using paired-end 100 bp reads. The original methods were these. SOAPnuke was used to process the raw data, with reads discarded if the reads contained adapters or uncalled bases, had a mean Phred below 15, or lacked an exact constant-primer or identifier match. High-quality paired reads were merged with COPE v1.2.5, and unique nucleotide sequences were defined as clonotypes. Clonotypes were aligned to IMGT TRBV, TRBD and TRBJ reference segments using MiTCR v1.1. The analysis was restricted to V-J combinations with a frequency above 0.0001, which together covered roughly 99% of the repertoires. A TCS score was defined as the ratio of F50 (clonal expansion) to E x V (chaos), with BLOSUM62-based TCRdist applied between CDR3 peptides within each V-J. Welch's t-statistics and random forest reduced 450 to 600 V-J features to some 14, which were used in a naive Bayes classifier (R e1071). TCRdb redid the processing of the public reads, applying fastp at Q25 and MiXCR, and retained in-frame beta chains. Rows are unified per CDR3 protein, each entry keeping the most common DNA and genes. These V and J calls rely on TCRdb rather than the paper's analysis. This sample comprises a few hundred thousand distinct CDR3 sequences, more than 14% of them detected only once. The ten largest clones capture more than 10% of the sample.

This clonotype was seen repeatedly, ten times or more. Its cognate antigen has yet to be identified. Base quality data are lacking; no much larger clone is found one base away. Hyperthyroidism patients were newly diagnosed, had a disease duration of under 2 months, and were aged 18 to 65 years. Exclusion was applied to patients with uncontrolled infections, other autoimmune diseases, pregnancy or lactation. Clinical symptoms, serum thyroxine and TRAb, thyroid ultrasound, and orbital computed tomography formed the basis for the diagnoses. Blood from progressor patients was drawn when they were first diagnosed with hyperthyroidism, before any ophthalmopathy symptoms appeared. PBMCs were separated from over 9 ml of fresh peripheral blood using Ficoll-Paque density gradient centrifugation. Progressor patients were initially diagnosed with Graves' hyperthyroidism and developed ophthalmopathy during follow-up. Total RNA was extracted using Trizol reagent, and RNA quality was assessed on an Agilent 2100 Bioanalyzer.

Sequenced sample: blood. Recombination joined TRBV9 with TRBJ1-1; there is no confident call for the D gene. The receptor was derived from a woman aged 40 to 50 with Graves' hyperthyroidism that later progressed to Graves' ophthalmopathy. The CDR3 is CASSVGVHPTEAFF. The DNA reads TGTGCCAGCAGCGTAGGGGTTCACCCCACTGAAGCTTTCTTT.